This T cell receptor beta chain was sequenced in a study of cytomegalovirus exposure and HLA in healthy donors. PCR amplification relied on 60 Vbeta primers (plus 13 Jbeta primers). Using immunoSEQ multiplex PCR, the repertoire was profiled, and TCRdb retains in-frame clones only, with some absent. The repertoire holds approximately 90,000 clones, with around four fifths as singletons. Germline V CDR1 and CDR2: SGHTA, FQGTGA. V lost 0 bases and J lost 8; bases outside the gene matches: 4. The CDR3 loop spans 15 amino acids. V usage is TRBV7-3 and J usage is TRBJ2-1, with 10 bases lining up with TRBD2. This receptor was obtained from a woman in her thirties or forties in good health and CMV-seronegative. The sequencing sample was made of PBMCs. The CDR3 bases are TGTGCCAGCAGCTTAACGGGACTAGCGCTTGATGAGCAGTTCTTC. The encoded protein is CASSLTGLALDEQFF.